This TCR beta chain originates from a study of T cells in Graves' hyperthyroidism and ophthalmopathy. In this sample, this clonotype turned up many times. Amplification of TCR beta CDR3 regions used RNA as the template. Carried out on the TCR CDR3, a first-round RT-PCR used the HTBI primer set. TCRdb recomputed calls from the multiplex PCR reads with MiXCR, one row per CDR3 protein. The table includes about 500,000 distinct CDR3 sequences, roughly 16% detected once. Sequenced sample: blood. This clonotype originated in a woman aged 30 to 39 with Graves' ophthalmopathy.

The DNA of the CDR3 is TGTGCCAGCAGCCAAGGGGGGGCCATGAACACTGAAGCTTTCTTT. Its translation is CASSQGGAMNTEAFF. This sequence joins TRBV11-3 and TRBJ1-1, with TRBD1 as a possible D gene (6 bases). Germline loops: CDR1 SGHNT, CDR2 YENEEA. V was clipped by 5 bases and J by 0 bases, with 13 bases between them. The CDR3 contains 15 residues.